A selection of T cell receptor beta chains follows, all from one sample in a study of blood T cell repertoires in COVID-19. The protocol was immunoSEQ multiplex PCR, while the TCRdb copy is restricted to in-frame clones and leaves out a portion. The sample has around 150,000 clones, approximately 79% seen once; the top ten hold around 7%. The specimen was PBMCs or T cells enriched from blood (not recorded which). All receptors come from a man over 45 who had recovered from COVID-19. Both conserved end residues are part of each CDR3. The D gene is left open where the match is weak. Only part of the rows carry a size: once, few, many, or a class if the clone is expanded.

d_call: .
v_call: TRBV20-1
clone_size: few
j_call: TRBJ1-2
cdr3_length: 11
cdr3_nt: TGCAGTGCTAGAGACGATGCGGGCTACACCTTC
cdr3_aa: CSARDDAGYTF

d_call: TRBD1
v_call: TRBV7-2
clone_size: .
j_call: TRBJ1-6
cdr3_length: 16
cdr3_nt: TGTGCCAGCAGCCCGAGAGGACAGGGAAACAATTCACCCCTCCACTTT
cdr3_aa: CASSPRGQGNNSPLHF

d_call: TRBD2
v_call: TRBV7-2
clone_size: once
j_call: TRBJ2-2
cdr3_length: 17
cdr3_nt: TGTGCCAGCAGCTTAGCGGGAGCGGGGGGGCCCGGCGGGGAGCTGTTTTTT
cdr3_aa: CASSLAGAGGPGGELFF

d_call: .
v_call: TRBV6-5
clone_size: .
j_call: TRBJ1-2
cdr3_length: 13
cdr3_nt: TGTGCCAGCAGTTCCTGGCAGGCTAATGGCTACACCTTC
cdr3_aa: CASSSWQANGYTF

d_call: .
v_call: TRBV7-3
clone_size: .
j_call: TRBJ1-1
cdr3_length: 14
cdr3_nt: TGTGCCAGCAGCCTCGACCGGGTGGACACTGAAGCTTTCTTT
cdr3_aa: CASSLDRVDTEAFF

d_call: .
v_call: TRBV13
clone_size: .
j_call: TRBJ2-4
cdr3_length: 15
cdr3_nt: TGTGCCAGCAGCGCCACGGGATTAGCCAAAAACATTCAGTACTTC
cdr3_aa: CASSATGLAKNIQYF

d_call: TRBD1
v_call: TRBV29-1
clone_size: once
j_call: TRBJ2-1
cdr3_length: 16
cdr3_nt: TGCAGCGTTGAAGATCACCGGGACAGGCGCCACAATGAGCAGTTCTTC
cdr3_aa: CSVEDHRDRRHNEQFF

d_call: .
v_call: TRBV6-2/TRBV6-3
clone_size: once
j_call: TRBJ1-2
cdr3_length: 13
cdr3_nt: TGTGCCAGCAGTGGGGACTGGCCCTATGGCTACACCTTC
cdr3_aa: CASSGDWPYGYTF

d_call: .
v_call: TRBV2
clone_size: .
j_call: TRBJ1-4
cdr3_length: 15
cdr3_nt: TGTGCCAGCAGGGATCAAACGACAGGCCCCGCTAAACTGTTTTTT
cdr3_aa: CASRDQTTGPAKLFF

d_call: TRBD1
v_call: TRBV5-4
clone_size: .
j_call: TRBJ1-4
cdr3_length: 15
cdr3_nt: TGTGCCAGCAGCTCACCGGGACAGGGAAATGAAAAACTGTTTTTT
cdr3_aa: CASSSPGQGNEKLFF

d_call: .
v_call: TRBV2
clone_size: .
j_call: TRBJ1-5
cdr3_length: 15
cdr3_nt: TGTGCCAGCAGTGAAGAGGGAGGCGGCAATCAGCCCCAGCATTTT
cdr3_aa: CASSEEGGGNQPQHF

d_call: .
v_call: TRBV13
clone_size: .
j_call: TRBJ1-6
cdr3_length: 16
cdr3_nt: TGTGCCAGCAGCTTACGGGGGGCCAGCGGTAATTCACCCCTCCACTTT
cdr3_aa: CASSLRGASGNSPLHF

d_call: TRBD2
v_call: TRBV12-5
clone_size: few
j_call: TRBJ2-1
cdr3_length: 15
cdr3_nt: TGTGCTAGTGGTTTGGGACTAGCGGCGGTGGATGAGCAGTTCTTC
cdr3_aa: CASGLGLAAVDEQFF